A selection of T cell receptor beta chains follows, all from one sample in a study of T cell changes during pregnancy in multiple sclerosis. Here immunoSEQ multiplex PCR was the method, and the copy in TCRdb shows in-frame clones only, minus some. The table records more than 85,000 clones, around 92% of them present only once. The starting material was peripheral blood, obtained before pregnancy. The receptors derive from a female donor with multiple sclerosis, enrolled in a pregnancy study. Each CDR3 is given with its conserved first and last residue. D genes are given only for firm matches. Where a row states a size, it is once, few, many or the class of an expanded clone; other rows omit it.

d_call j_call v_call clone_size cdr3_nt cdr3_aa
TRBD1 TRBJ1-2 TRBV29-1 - TGCAGCGTTGATAGGACAGGGGGTTATGGCTACACCTTC CSVDRTGGYGYTF
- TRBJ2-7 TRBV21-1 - TGTGCCAGCACTTCAGAGTCGCCGGGGAGAGCTAGCGGAGCATCCTACGAGCAGTACTTC CASTSESPGRASGASYEQYF
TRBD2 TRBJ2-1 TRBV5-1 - TGCGCCAGCAGCTCGTCGAGAACTACTAGCGGGAGGGCAGGAAGAGGCAATGAGCAGTTCTTC CASSSSRTTSGRAGRGNEQFF
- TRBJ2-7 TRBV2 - TGTGCCAGCGGCAGGGTGCCCTACGAGCAGTACTTC CASGRVPYEQYF
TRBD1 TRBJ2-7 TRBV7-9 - TGTGCCAGCAGCCACAGTACAGGGGAAGTTGGGTACGAGCAGTACTTC CASSHSTGEVGYEQYF
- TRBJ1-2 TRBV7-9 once TGTGCCAGCAGTCCTATTCGGGACTATGGCTACACCTTC CASSPIRDYGYTF
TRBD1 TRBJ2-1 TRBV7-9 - TGTGCCAGCAGCTTAGGGACAGGGGAACGGTTCTTC CASSLGTGERFF
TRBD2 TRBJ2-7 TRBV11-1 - TGTGCCAGCAGCTTAGAGGTAGCGGGAGGTCCCCATTACGAGCAGTACTTC CASSLEVAGGPHYEQYF
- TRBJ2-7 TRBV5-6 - TGTGCCAGCAGCTTGGTGACAGTCAACGAGCAGTACTTC CASSLVTVNEQYF
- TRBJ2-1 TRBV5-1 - TGCGCCAGCAGAAAGTCCGGGACTGGCTACAATGAGCAGTTCTTC CASRKSGTGYNEQFF
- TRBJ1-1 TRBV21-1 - TGTGCCAGCAGCGCTCGATTTACCCGGACAGGCAGATTT CASSARFTRTGRF
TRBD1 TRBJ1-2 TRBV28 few TGTGCCAGCAGATTGGGACAGGGGGTGTATGGCTACACCTTC CASRLGQGVYGYTF
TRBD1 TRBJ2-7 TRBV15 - TGTGCCACCAGCAGAGATTCAGGGGGTGGGTTCGAGCAGTACTTC CATSRDSGGGFEQYF
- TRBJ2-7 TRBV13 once TGTGCCAGCAGCTCCCTGGCGGCACTGAAGTACTTC CASSSLAALKYF
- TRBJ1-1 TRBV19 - TGTGCCAGTAGTCCCAACTACCGGGGTAAGAACACTGAAGCTTTCTTT CASSPNYRGKNTEAFF
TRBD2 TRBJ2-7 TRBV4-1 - TGCGCCAGCAGCCAAGTCGACCTTGGACTAGCGGGAGCGAACGAGCAGTACTTC CASSQVDLGLAGANEQYF
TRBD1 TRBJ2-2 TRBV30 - TGTGCCTGGAGTGACCAAGGGACAGTTAACACCGGGGAGCTGTTTTTT CAWSDQGTVNTGELFF
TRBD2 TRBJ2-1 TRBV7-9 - TGTGCCAGCAGCCAAACTAGCGGGGGGTCAAATGAGCAGTTCTTC CASSQTSGGSNEQFF
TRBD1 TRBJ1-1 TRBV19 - TGTGCCAGTACCTGGGGACAGCAACTCACTGAAGCTTTCTTT CASTWGQQLTEAFF
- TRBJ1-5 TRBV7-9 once TGTGCCAGCAGCTTTGGTGGGGCCAATCAGCCCCAGCATTTT CASSFGGANQPQHF
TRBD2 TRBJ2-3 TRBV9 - TGTGCCAGCAGCCCACCCGGGACTAGCGGGAGGGGCCAGGGTACGCAGTATTTT CASSPPGTSGRGQGTQYF
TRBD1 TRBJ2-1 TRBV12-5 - TGTGCTAGTGGTTTGCGGACAGGGGGCGATGAGCAGTTCTTC CASGLRTGGDEQFF
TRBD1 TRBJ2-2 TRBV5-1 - TGCGCCAGCAGCACCAGGGGGCGAGACACCGGGGAGCTGTTTTTT CASSTRGRDTGELFF
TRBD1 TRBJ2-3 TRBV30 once TGTGCCTGGAGACGGGACAGGGGTTGGGGTGCGCAGTATTTT CAWRRDRGWGAQYF
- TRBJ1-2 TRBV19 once TGTGCCAGTAGTATAGAGGGGCGCTCTGGCTACACCTTC CASSIEGRSGYTF
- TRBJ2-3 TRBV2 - TGTGCCAGCACGCCATCCAGGCATACGCAGTATTTT CASTPSRHTQYF